These T cell receptor beta chains were read from a single sample in a study of cytomegalovirus exposure and HLA in healthy donors. Profiling relied on immunoSEQ multiplex PCR, and the TCRdb table lists in-frame clones only, not all of them. The sample lists about 170,000 clones, around 80% occurring once. Sequencing used PBMCs. The receptors were sampled from a woman between 50 and 59 years old in good health and CMV-seropositive. Each CDR3 is given with its conserved first and last residue. The D gene is left open where the match is weak. The listing skips clone size in some rows; elsewhere it reads once, few, many or a size class.

>-|TRBV6-6|-|TRBJ2-5
CASSRVSSGLIETQYF
TGTGCCAGCAGCCGCGTTTCGAGCGGGCTAATAGAGACCCAGTACTTC
>-|TRBV4-1|-|TRBJ2-7
CASSLLLPPSLGHTYEQYF
TGCGCCAGCAGCCTATTACTACCCCCAAGTCTCGGTCATACCTACGAGCAGTACTTC
>-|TRBV27|-|TRBJ2-5
CASSFSNRETQYF
TGTGCCAGCAGTTTCTCGAATCGGGAGACCCAGTACTTC
>-|TRBV4-1|-|TRBJ2-7
CASSQGLGTGYEQYF
TGCGCCAGCAGCCAAGGTCTCGGGACTGGCTACGAGCAGTACTTC
>-|TRBV7-6|TRBD2|TRBJ2-1
CASSLSSGRVSNEQFF
TGTGCCAGCAGCTTATCCTCTGGGAGGGTTTCGAATGAGCAGTTCTTC
>-|TRBV27|-|TRBJ2-1
CASRQGGSSYNEQFF
TGTGCCAGCAGACAGGGCGGTTCCTCCTACAATGAGCAGTTCTTC
>-|TRBV29-1|-|TRBJ2-7
CSGLAQGRRGYEQYF
TGCAGCGGCCTCGCCCAGGGGCGACGGGGATACGAGCAGTACTTC
>-|TRBV7-8|TRBD1|TRBJ1-5
CASSTRTGGNQPQHF
TGTGCCAGCAGCACAAGGACAGGGGGCAATCAGCCCCAGCATTTT
>-|TRBV30|TRBD1|TRBJ1-6
CAWSPPRTGGNSPLHF
TGTGCCTGGAGCCCTCCCCGGACAGGGGGCAATTCACCCCTCCACTTT
>-|TRBV6-1|-|TRBJ1-2
CASLGGGNYGYTF
TGTGCCAGCTTGGGGGGTGGAAACTATGGCTACACCTTC
>-|TRBV11-3|TRBD1|TRBJ1-1
CASSQSTGQRTEAFF
TGTGCCAGCAGCCAGTCGACAGGGCAGAGAACTGAAGCTTTCTTT
>-|TRBV4-3|TRBD1|TRBJ2-3
CASSPTGSRSDTQYF
TGCGCCAGCAGCCCGACAGGGTCCCGCTCAGATACGCAGTATTTT
>-|TRBV4-1|TRBD1|TRBJ2-1
CASSQEVTGAYNEQFF
TGCGCCAGCAGCCAAGAAGTTACAGGGGCCTACAATGAGCAGTTCTTC
>-|TRBV6-6|TRBD1|TRBJ1-2
CASSYITGGNYGYTF
TGTGCCAGCAGTTACATAACAGGGGGCAACTATGGCTACACCTTC
>-|TRBV19|-|TRBJ2-7
CASSITALQSYEQYF
TGTGCCAGTAGTATAACAGCCTTACAATCCTACGAGCAGTACTTC
>once|TRBV7-2|-|TRBJ1-1
CASSLVLGRGSTEAFF
TGTGCCAGCAGCTTAGTTCTCGGCAGAGGGAGCACTGAAGCTTTCTTT
>-|TRBV4-3|-|TRBJ2-7
CASTPGAEASYEQYF
TGCGCCAGCACCCCTGGGGCGGAAGCCTCCTACGAGCAGTACTTC
>-|TRBV21-1|-|TRBJ2-7
CASSIHSYEQYF
TGTGCCAGCAGCATCCACTCCTACGAGCAGTACTTC
>-|TRBV11-2|-|TRBJ1-2
CASSPIRGSGGYTF
TGTGCCAGCAGCCCCATACGGGGGAGCGGTGGCTACACCTTC
>-|TRBV6-1|-|TRBJ2-7
CASSRGYEQYF
TGTGCCAGCAGCCGGGGGTACGAGCAGTACTTC
>few|TRBV28|TRBD1|TRBJ2-5
CASSFQTGGAHETQYF
TGTGCCAGCAGTTTTCAGACAGGGGGCGCCCACGAGACCCAGTACTTC
>-|TRBV5-1|-|TRBJ1-1
CASQLLGPGVSTEAFF
TGCGCCAGTCAGCTTTTGGGACCAGGGGTGAGCACTGAAGCTTTCTTT
>-|TRBV7-9|TRBD1|TRBJ2-7
CSSSTGTGRYEQYF
TGTTCCAGCAGCACCGGGACAGGGAGGTACGAGCAGTACTTC